A single sample is the source of the 21 T cell receptor beta chains below, sequenced in a study of blood T cell repertoires in COVID-19. Sequenced by immunoSEQ multiplex PCR; TCRdb stores in-frame clones only, minus some. The data hold under 250,000 clones, with 70% to 85% observed a single time. Sequenced sample: peripheral blood. These receptors were obtained from a man between 45 and 60 years old with active or convalescent COVID-19.

The chain combines TRBV5-1 with TRBJ2-3; D uncertain. V lost 4 bases and J 4 bases, leaving 13 bases between the germline ends. CDR1 and CDR2 (germline): SGHRS, YFSETQ. The CDR3 has 14 residues. The CDR3 sequence is CASSLGTVADTQYF. The CDR3 DNA reads as TGCGCCAGCAGCCTGGGAACGGTAGCAGATACGCAGTATTTT.

The chain links TRBV13 to TRBJ2-1; D may be TRBD2 (5 bases). CDR1 and CDR2 from the germline V gene are PRHDT and FYEKMQ (reference sequence). Trimming cost V 3 bases and J 4 bases, with 7 bases left between them. The CDR3 consists of 13 residues. The CDR3 loop reads CASSLPGYNEQFF. DNA of the CDR3: TGTGCCAGCAGCTTGCCGGGGTACAATGAGCAGTTCTTC.

This clone was counted a few times. This chain uses TRBV4-1 with TRBJ1-6; D perhaps matches TRBD1 (5 bases). This CDR3 has 16 amino acids. CDR1 is MGHRA, CDR2 YSYEKL, per germline. Trimming removed 0 bases from V and 2 bases from J, with 8 bases in between. This CDR3 is CASSQDLTAYNSPLHF. The CDR3 DNA sequence: TGCGCCAGCAGCCAAGACTTGACAGCCTATAATTCACCCCTCCACTTT.

This chain connects TRBV28 to TRBJ1-1; 9 bases match TRBD1. Germline V lookup: CDR1 MDHEN, CDR2 SYDVKM. The CDR3 length is 16 residues. J was trimmed by 1 base and V by 3 bases; bases with no gene match: 6. The CDR3 DNA reads TGTGCCAGCAGTTTTTCTACAGGGGGCCCGAACACTGAAGCTTTCTTT. As protein: CASSFSTGGPNTEAFF.

The gene calls are TRBV7-9 and TRBJ1-3; the D is unclear. The V and J ends lost 2 bases and 0 bases respectively, with 8 bases between them. The germline gives CDR1 SEHNR, CDR2 FQNEAQ (reference sequence). The CDR3 has 15 residues. For the CDR3, the DNA is TGTGCCAGCAGCTTATTGGCGGACTCTGGAAACACCATATATTTT. Translating it yields CASSLLADSGNTIYF.

This chain joins TRBV5-1 and TRBJ1-3; 8 nucleotides line up with TRBD1. Germline values: CDR1 SGHRS, CDR2 YFSETQ. The trim removed 3 bases at V and 3 bases at J, leaving 14 bases unmatched. The CDR3 runs 18 residues. The CDR3, as DNA: TGCGCCAGCAGCTATCTACCCCAGGGGGCGACTCTTGGAAACACCATATATTTT. It is translated as CASSYLPQGATLGNTIYF. The full variable domain, in which reference TRBV5-1 and TRBJ1-3 provide the parts outside the CDR3, is KAGVTQTPRYLIKTRGQQVTLSCSPISGHRSVSWYQQTPGQGLQFLFEYFSETQRNKGNFPGRFSGRQFSNSRSEMNVSTLELGDSALYLCASSYLPQGATLGNTIYFGEGSWLTVV.

The chain links TRBV5-1 to TRBJ2-6; 7 nucleotides align to TRBD2. Losses at the gene ends were 3 bases for V and 1 base for J; bases not matched to a gene: 7. CDR3 length equals 17 residues. Germline CDR1 SGHRS, CDR2 YFSETQ. CDR3 sequence reads: CASSSSPGGSGANVLTF. CDR3 bases: TGCGCCAGCAGCTCTTCCCCCGGGGGGTCTGGGGCCAACGTCCTGACTTTC.

The chain employs TRBV3-1 (or the pseudogene TRBV3-2) and TRBJ2-1; TRBD1 matches 9 bases. From germline, CDR1 is LGHDT and CDR2 YNNKEL (reference sequence). This CDR3 contains 13 residues. V lost 0 bases, J lost 9 bases, and 0 bases stayed unmatched. The CDR3 here is CASSQETGGEQFF. For the CDR3, the DNA is TGTGCCAGCAGCCAAGAGACAGGGGGTGAGCAGTTCTTC.

J is TRBJ2-5 and V is TRBV6-2 or TRBV6-3; 7 nucleotides line up with TRBD2. The CDR3 consists of 14 residues. Germline lookup yields CDR1 MNHEY and CDR2 SVGEGT. V lost 4 bases to trimming and J lost 5 bases; unmatched junction nucleotides: 7. CDR3 nucleotide sequence: TGTGCCAGCAGTTCATCGACTAGCCCGGAGACCCAGTACTTC. This translates into CASSSSTSPETQYF.

The chain combines TRBV7-2 with TRBJ2-5; 7 bases match TRBD2. In germline, CDR1 is SGHTA, CDR2 FQGNSA. J gave up 5 bases and V 1 base, and 7 bases lay outside the gene matches. This CDR3 region has 15 residues. The CDR3 DNA reads TGTGCCAGCAGCTTAGGGGCCTGGGGGGGTGAGACCCAGTACTTC. Translating gives CASSLGAWGGETQYF. The full variable domain, rest sourced from reference TRBV7-2 and TRBJ2-5, is GAGVSQSPSNKVTEKGKDVELRCDPISGHTALYWYRQSLGQGLEFLIYFQGNSAPDKSGLPSDRFSAERTGGSVSTLTIQRTQQEDSAVYLCASSLGAWGGETQYFGPGTRLLVL.

The rearrangement uses TRBV11-1 and TRBJ2-1, with TRBD2 matching 11 bases. Germline V gives CDR1 SGHAT, CDR2 FQDESV (reference sequence). V was pared by 3 bases and J by 5 bases, with 3 bases of the junction left unmatched. This CDR3 has 15 residues. CDR3: CASSLIAGGDNEQFF. The DNA for the CDR3 is TGTGCCAGCAGCTTGATAGCGGGAGGGGACAATGAGCAGTTCTTC.

V and J are TRBV7-9 and TRBJ2-1; D gene ambiguous. The germline V and J ends were trimmed by 5 bases and 0 bases, with 14 bases remaining between them. The CDR3 is made up of 16 amino acids. Germline V gene data show CDR1 as SEHNR and CDR2 as FQNEAQ (reference sequence). The CDR3 coding sequence is TGTGCCAGCAGCGTTAGTCTATCCTTCTCCTACAATGAGCAGTTCTTC. It specifies CASSVSLSFSYNEQFF.

CDR3 loop: CASSEAGSYYGYTF. The CDR3 DNA sequence: TGTGCCAGCAGTGAGGCAGGGTCGTACTATGGCTACACCTTC. The J gene is TRBJ1-2, the V gene TRBV2; D might be TRBD1 (5 bases). The CDR3 totals 14 residues. V was cut by 3 bases and J by 3 bases, with 11 bases left in between. Germline assignment: CDR1 SNHLY and CDR2 FYNNEI.

The rearrangement joins TRBV7-8 to TRBJ2-5, with D possibly being TRBD1 (6 bases). Looked up from germline, CDR1 is SGHVS and CDR2 is FQNEAQ. The CDR3 runs to 14 residues. Trimming took 5 bases from V and 2 from J, leaving 12 bases between them. DNA of the CDR3: TGTGCCAGCAGCCCCTGGACAGTTCAAGAGACCCAGTACTTC. Encoded protein: CASSPWTVQETQYF. The variable domain in full, with the rest retrieved from reference TRBV7-8 and TRBJ2-5, is GAGVSQSPRYKVAKRGQDVALRCDPISGHVSLFWYQQALGQGPEFLTYFQNEAQLDKSGLPSDRFFAERPEGSVSTLKIQRTQQEDSAVYLCASSPWTVQETQYFGPGTRLLVL.

The rearrangement uses TRBV20-1 and TRBJ1-6; no clear D gene. Germline loops: CDR1 DFQATT, CDR2 SNEGSKA (reference sequence). The CDR3 length is 10 residues. V was clipped by 3 bases and J by 9 bases, with 3 bases between them. CDR3 DNA sequence: TGCAGTGCTAGCGGTTCACCCCTCCACTTT. Its protein product is CSASGSPLHF.

This clone was found once. At the DNA level, this CDR3 is encoded by other sequences in the same sample as well. V usage is TRBV29-1 and J usage is TRBJ1-2; D is unclear. V was trimmed by 0 bases and J by 5 bases, leaving 10 bases between them. CDR3 size: 13 residues. CDR1 is SQVTM and CDR2 is ANQGSEA in the germline V gene. CDR3 sequence (DNA): TGCAGCGTTGAAGAACTGGGCCAATATGGCTACACCTTC. This codes for CSVEELGQYGYTF.

V is TRBV7-2 and J is TRBJ2-7, with TRBD2 identical over 9 bases. This CDR3 is 16 amino acids long. The ends lost 5 bases at V and 4 bases at J; junction bases unmatched: 12. The germline gives CDR1 SGHTA, CDR2 FQGNSA. CDR3 region: CASSKALAGKIYEQYF. The CDR3 nucleotides are TGTGCCAGCAGCAAAGCCCTAGCGGGAAAAATTTACGAGCAGTACTTC.

In the case of this clone: At the DNA level, this CDR3 is encoded by other sequences in the same sample as well. This chain connects TRBV5-1 to TRBJ2-3, with 7 positions matching TRBD2. CDR3 length equals 14 residues. V trimming: 0 bases; J trimming: 3 bases; junction bases outside the gene matches: 1. Germline CDR1 reads SGHRS; CDR2 reads YFSETQ. CDR3 in DNA: TGCGCCAGCAGCTTGGCGGGGGGTACAGATACGCAGTATTTT. Its protein is CASSLAGGTDTQYF.

This clone was seen a few times. The V call is TRBV6-2 or TRBV6-3, the J call TRBJ1-2, with unresolved D. CDR3 length: 15 amino acids. Germline lookup yields CDR1 MNHEY and CDR2 SVGEGT. The ends were cut back, 7 bases at V and 5 bases at J, with 20 bases in the middle. CDR3 region: CASTPGIGRNYGYTF. The DNA for the CDR3 is TGTGCCAGCACCCCGGGAATAGGGAGGAATTATGGCTACACCTTC.

The V gene is TRBV19, the J gene TRBJ2-2; D is perhaps TRBD1 (5 bases). Germline V gene sequence: CDR1 LNHDA, CDR2 SQIVND (reference sequence). V was trimmed by 5 bases and J by 0 bases, leaving 13 bases between them. CDR3 length: 16 amino acids. The DNA for the CDR3 is TGTGCCAGTAGTCTCCCCCGACAGTCGAACACCGGGGAGCTGTTTTTT. Its protein is CASSLPRQSNTGELFF.

V and J are TRBV9 and TRBJ2-5, with a weak D call TRBD2 (5 bases). Germline CDR1 is SGDLS and CDR2 is YYNGEE. The CDR3 runs 13 residues. Between the trimmed V and J ends, which lost 2 bases and 2 bases, there was a span of 7 bases. The CDR3 reads CASSVREQETQYF. The CDR3 DNA reads as TGTGCCAGCAGCGTGAGGGAACAAGAGACCCAGTACTTC.